This TCR beta chain was sequenced during a study of shared clonotypes between healthy human individuals. The table came from immunoSEQ multiplex PCR; TCRdb's copy has only in-frame clones and leaves some out. The table shows 2 million to 2.5 million clones, with approximately 95% occurring only once. V was pared by 2 bases and J by 3 bases, with 8 bases between. Germline V gene lookup returns CDR1 SGHRS and CDR2 YFSETQ. This CDR3 has 13 amino acids. The clonotype comes from a man aged 18 to 30 in good health. Some clones in this sample may be carry-over from other donors' samples. The sequencing input was naive CD4+ T cells from PBMCs. Subset specified: CD45RA+ positively selected. V is TRBV5-1 and J is TRBJ2-5; TRBD1 is a possible D gene (6 bases). This CDR3 reads CASSFAGEETQYF. The CDR3 nucleotides are TGCGCCAGCAGCTTCGCAGGGGAAGAGACCCAGTACTTC.